This T cell receptor beta chain was sequenced for a study of blood T cell repertoires in COVID-19. Adults between roughly 18 and 95 years of age took part from fewer than 30 US areas. Participants' reported clinical history set cohort assignment. In the original processing: Amplifying reference gene primers gave estimates of nucleated cell counts. Sequenced by immunoSEQ multiplex PCR; TCRdb stores in-frame clones only, minus some. The DNA was the basis for D and trimming; V, J and clone size are from that table. The sample shows around 450,000 clones, 80% to 95% of them seen only once. Material: PBMCs or T cells enriched from blood (not recorded which). The TCR was taken from a man aged 18 to 35 who had recovered from COVID-19.

CDR3 nucleotides: TGTGCCAGCAGTTACTCTGGACGGACATATGGCTACACCTTC. This encodes CASSYSGRTYGYTF. The chain uses TRBV6-6 and TRBJ1-2, with TRBD1 as a possible D gene (5 bases). Trimming took off 0 bases at V and 5 bases at J, with 10 bases between the two ends. The CDR3 is 14 residues long. Germline V gene data show CDR1 as MNHNY and CDR2 as SVGAGI (reference sequence).